This is a list of T cell receptor beta chains from one sample in a study of post-analysis software for immune sequencing data. From the PCR reads, TCRdb called clonotypes with MiXCR, one entry per CDR3 protein. In the table there are 600,000 to 700,000 distinct CDR3 sequences, 59% of which are singletons. The sequenced sample was blood. The receptors shown here come from a girl aged 2-9 years with multiple sclerosis. The CDR3 runs from the conserved cysteine through the conserved F or W. Fields, in order: J gene, clone size, V gene, D gene, CDR3 DNA, CDR3 protein. A D gene is named only where the DNA matches it firmly. Size values are once, few and many counts, or a class for expanded clones, and some rows have none.

j_gene: TRBJ2-5; abundance: once; v_gene: TRBV20-1; d_gene: -; CDR3nt: TGCAGTGCCAGACCAACCCGGGCCCTGAGATCGCAAGAGACCCAGTACTTC; CDR3aa: CSARPTRALRSQETQYF
j_gene: TRBJ2-7; abundance: -; v_gene: TRBV2; d_gene: TRBD1; CDR3nt: TGTGCCGGCAGTGCCGAACCGGGACAGAAACTCTACGAGCAGTACTTC; CDR3aa: CAGSAEPGQKLYEQYF
j_gene: TRBJ1-2; abundance: -; v_gene: TRBV29-1; d_gene: TRBD1; CDR3nt: TGCAGCGTCTTGGAGGGGGCCGACTATGGCTACACCTTC; CDR3aa: CSVLEGADYGYTF
j_gene: TRBJ1-2; abundance: few; v_gene: TRBV12-3/TRBV12-4; d_gene: -; CDR3nt: TGTGCCAGCACCCCGGACACCCATAATCATGGCTACACCTTC; CDR3aa: CASTPDTHNHGYTF
j_gene: TRBJ2-1; abundance: -; v_gene: TRBV2; d_gene: TRBD1; CDR3nt: TGTGTCAGCAGCTGGGGACAGGGAGTTTCCCGCGAGCAGTTCTTC; CDR3aa: CVSSWGQGVSREQFF
j_gene: TRBJ1-2; abundance: -; v_gene: TRBV5-5; d_gene: -; CDR3nt: TGTGCCAGCAGCTTGTACACCCAGGCAAGGGGCTACACCTTC; CDR3aa: CASSLYTQARGYTF
j_gene: TRBJ2-5; abundance: -; v_gene: TRBV29-1; d_gene: -; CDR3nt: TGCAGCGTCTCTAGTACAGAAGAGACCCAGTACTTC; CDR3aa: CSVSSTEETQYF
j_gene: TRBJ1-5; abundance: -; v_gene: TRBV20-1; d_gene: -; CDR3nt: TGCAGTGCTAGATACGGTAGCAATCAGCCCCAGCATTTT; CDR3aa: CSARYGSNQPQHF
j_gene: TRBJ2-3; abundance: -; v_gene: TRBV7-9; d_gene: -; CDR3nt: TGTGCCAGCAGCTTTGTCGCTGAGGGCTTAAGCACAGATACGCAGTATTTT; CDR3aa: CASSFVAEGLSTDTQYF
j_gene: TRBJ1-2; abundance: few; v_gene: TRBV12-3/TRBV12-4; d_gene: -; CDR3nt: TGTGCCAGCAGTTTGCACAGGGTAGGCTACACCTTC; CDR3aa: CASSLHRVGYTF
j_gene: TRBJ1-2; abundance: once; v_gene: TRBV10-3; d_gene: -; CDR3nt: TGTGCCATCAGTGAGTCCCAGGGCTATGGCTACACCTTC; CDR3aa: CAISESQGYGYTF
j_gene: TRBJ2-5; abundance: -; v_gene: TRBV7-6; d_gene: TRBD1; CDR3nt: TGTGCCAGCAGCCCCAGGACGACAGGGGGCTACCAAGAGACCCAGTACTTC; CDR3aa: CASSPRTTGGYQETQYF
j_gene: TRBJ2-1; abundance: few; v_gene: TRBV29-1; d_gene: -; CDR3nt: TGCAGCGTTGAGGTCAGGGGACCCTACAATGAGCAGTTCTTC; CDR3aa: CSVEVRGPYNEQFF
j_gene: TRBJ2-1; abundance: -; v_gene: TRBV5-1; d_gene: TRBD1; CDR3nt: TGCGCCAGCAGCGATCCGACAGGGAGTGGGGATGAGCAGTTCTTC; CDR3aa: CASSDPTGSGDEQFF
j_gene: TRBJ1-2; abundance: -; v_gene: TRBV13; d_gene: TRBD1; CDR3nt: TGTGCCAACAGCTTAGGCCCTACAGGGGGCTCTGGCTACACCTTC; CDR3aa: CANSLGPTGGSGYTF
j_gene: TRBJ2-1; abundance: -; v_gene: TRBV2; d_gene: TRBD1; CDR3nt: TGTGCCAGCAGATCGACAGGGACTGAGCAGTTCTTC; CDR3aa: CASRSTGTEQFF
j_gene: TRBJ1-4; abundance: -; v_gene: TRBV5-6; d_gene: -; CDR3nt: TGTGCCAGCAGCTCCGTAGTTCTCTCAAGTGAAAAACTGTTTTTT; CDR3aa: CASSSVVLSSEKLFF
j_gene: TRBJ1-1; abundance: -; v_gene: TRBV20-1; d_gene: -; CDR3nt: TGCAGTGCTGGACGGGGGGCGAGAGGGGGGACTGAAGCTTTCTTT; CDR3aa: CSAGRGARGGTEAFF
j_gene: TRBJ1-6; abundance: many; v_gene: TRBV20-1; d_gene: -; CDR3nt: TGCAGTGCTAGACCGGGGACCAGCTATAATTCACCCCTCCACTTT; CDR3aa: CSARPGTSYNSPLHF
j_gene: TRBJ1-2; abundance: -; v_gene: TRBV10-3; d_gene: -; CDR3nt: TGTGCCATCAATGGAGCTAACTATGGCTACACCTTC; CDR3aa: CAINGANYGYTF
j_gene: TRBJ2-1; abundance: few; v_gene: TRBV7-2; d_gene: -; CDR3nt: TGTGCCAGCAGTTTCAGGGGATTTTACAATGAGCAGTTCTTC; CDR3aa: CASSFRGFYNEQFF
j_gene: TRBJ2-1; abundance: -; v_gene: TRBV20-1; d_gene: TRBD2; CDR3nt: TGCAGTGCTAGAGATCAGAGGAGCGGGATACGCTACAATGAGCAGTTCTTC; CDR3aa: CSARDQRSGIRYNEQFF
j_gene: TRBJ1-2; abundance: -; v_gene: TRBV20-1; d_gene: -; CDR3nt: TGCAGTGCTAGACCGCAACCGGTCTATGGTTACACCTTC; CDR3aa: CSARPQPVYGYTF
j_gene: TRBJ2-6; abundance: -; v_gene: TRBV10-3; d_gene: -; CDR3nt: TGTGCCATCAGTGAGACTCGGACCGGGGCCAACGTCCTGACTTTC; CDR3aa: CAISETRTGANVLTF
j_gene: TRBJ2-3; abundance: -; v_gene: TRBV20-1; d_gene: -; CDR3nt: TGCAGTGCTGCCCTCTCCACAGATACGCAGTATTTT; CDR3aa: CSAALSTDTQYF
j_gene: TRBJ2-6; abundance: -; v_gene: TRBV6-5; d_gene: -; CDR3nt: TGTGCCAGCAGGGCCCTGGCTGGGGCCAACGTCCTGACTTTC; CDR3aa: CASRALAGANVLTF
j_gene: TRBJ1-1; abundance: -; v_gene: TRBV6-5; d_gene: -; CDR3nt: TGTGCCAGCAGTCGAACGGGGTGGGGAACTGAAGCTTTCTTT; CDR3aa: CASSRTGWGTEAFF
j_gene: TRBJ2-2; abundance: few; v_gene: TRBV10-3; d_gene: -; CDR3nt: TGTGCCATTCAGGAGGACGGGGAGCTGTTTTTT; CDR3aa: CAIQEDGELFF
j_gene: TRBJ2-1; abundance: -; v_gene: TRBV7-3; d_gene: TRBD2; CDR3nt: TGTGCCAGTAGACTAGCGGGAGGGCCGGGTGAGCAGTTCTTC; CDR3aa: CASRLAGGPGEQFF
j_gene: TRBJ1-2; abundance: -; v_gene: TRBV7-9; d_gene: -; CDR3nt: TGTGCCAGCAGCTTAGATCTTGTGAGGGGAGTGTATGGCTACACCTTC; CDR3aa: CASSLDLVRGVYGYTF
j_gene: TRBJ2-1; abundance: -; v_gene: TRBV2; d_gene: -; CDR3nt: TGTGCCAGCAGTGAGTACTTTGGCTACAATGAGCAGTTCTTC; CDR3aa: CASSEYFGYNEQFF
j_gene: TRBJ2-3; abundance: -; v_gene: TRBV6-1; d_gene: -; CDR3nt: TGTGCCAGCAGGGGGCGGGGCGCAGATACGCAGTATTTC; CDR3aa: CASRGRGADTQYF
j_gene: TRBJ1-5; abundance: few; v_gene: TRBV3-1; d_gene: -; CDR3nt: TGTGCCAGCAGCCAAGAGGGCAATCAGCCCCAGCATTTT; CDR3aa: CASSQEGNQPQHF
j_gene: TRBJ2-6; abundance: few; v_gene: TRBV5-1; d_gene: TRBD1; CDR3nt: TGCGCCAGCAGCTTAGGGGACAGGGCGACAGGGGCCAACGTCCTGACTTTC; CDR3aa: CASSLGDRATGANVLTF
j_gene: TRBJ2-1; abundance: few; v_gene: TRBV29-1; d_gene: -; CDR3nt: TGCAGCGTTGAAAGAGGGGCAAGTGAGCAGTTCTTC; CDR3aa: CSVERGASEQFF
j_gene: TRBJ2-6; abundance: -; v_gene: TRBV4-2; d_gene: TRBD1; CDR3nt: TGTGCCAGCAGCCGAGGGGGCGGCAGGGTGATCTCTGGGGCCAACGTCCTGACTTTC; CDR3aa: CASSRGGGRVISGANVLTF
j_gene: TRBJ2-5; abundance: -; v_gene: TRBV5-1; d_gene: -; CDR3nt: TGCGCCAGCAGCTTTAAGGCAGGGAGCGTAGGAGAGACCCAGTACTTC; CDR3aa: CASSFKAGSVGETQYF
j_gene: TRBJ2-7; abundance: many; v_gene: TRBV11-2; d_gene: TRBD2; CDR3nt: TGTGCCAGCAGTCTGACTAGCGGGGGATCCTACGAGCAGTACTTC; CDR3aa: CASSLTSGGSYEQYF
j_gene: TRBJ2-1; abundance: -; v_gene: TRBV3-1; d_gene: TRBD2; CDR3nt: TGTGCCAGCAGCCAAGCTCCTAGCGGGATGATGGGTGAGCAGTTCTTC; CDR3aa: CASSQAPSGMMGEQFF
j_gene: TRBJ2-7; abundance: once; v_gene: TRBV2; d_gene: -; CDR3nt: TGTGCCAGCAGTGTCTCTCGAATGAAACACGAGCAGTACTTC; CDR3aa: CASSVSRMKHEQYF
j_gene: TRBJ2-7; abundance: -; v_gene: TRBV7-9; d_gene: -; CDR3nt: TGTGCCAGCAGTTCCAATTTCTACGAGCAGTACTTC; CDR3aa: CASSSNFYEQYF
j_gene: TRBJ2-1; abundance: few; v_gene: TRBV4-2; d_gene: TRBD2; CDR3nt: TGTGCCAGCAGCCAAGAGGGGACTAGCGGGAACGTCAATGAGCAGTTCTTC; CDR3aa: CASSQEGTSGNVNEQFF
j_gene: TRBJ2-1; abundance: -; v_gene: TRBV3-1; d_gene: TRBD2; CDR3nt: TGTGCCAGCAGCCAAGTTGGGACTAGCGCCGATGAGCAGTTCTTC; CDR3aa: CASSQVGTSADEQFF